This T cell receptor beta chain was found in a study of identifying expanded T cells in peripheral blood. General study findings and limits: Across healthy donors, higher total template counts meant significantly greater roughly two-week count variance. Approximately 1.2 clones differed between technical replicates, versus around 15 and 18 over time.

To note about this clone: What it binds is not known.

The assay was immunoSEQ multiplex PCR, and TCRdb's table has in-frame clones only and misses some. There are about 94,000 clones in the sample; approximately 86% occur only once, and approximately 5% lies in the top ten. The CDR3 covers 11 residues. Germline loops: CDR1 DFQATT, CDR2 SNEGSKA (reference sequence). During the collection period, no donor immune events like infections were recorded. The sequence came from a person aged 18 to 75 in good health. Sequencing used blood. The V call is TRBV20-1, the J call TRBJ1-1; D not resolved. The chain's CDR3 is CSSLREVEAFF. The CDR3 DNA reads as TGCAGCTCACTTAGGGAAGTTGAAGCTTTCTTT.